These T cell receptor beta chains were read from a single sample in a study of shared clonotypes between healthy human individuals. Generated by immunoSEQ multiplex PCR, the TCRdb table keeps only in-frame clones and is missing some. The sample shows under 2.5 million clones, approximately 90% of them seen only once. The sequenced material came from naive CD4+ T cells from PBMCs. The receptors were sampled from a man younger than 35 in good health. Some clones in this sample may be carry-over from other donors' samples. Each CDR3 is given without its conserved first and last residue.

TRBV2 ASGYRDRGYEQY
TRBV6-5 ASSLEHSGNTIY
TRBV20-1 SANPRHGYT
TRBV5-6 ASSLLRRATDTQY
TRBV5-1 ASRSGLTNTGELF
TRBV7-2 ASSLLGTGRQETQY
TRBV7-9 ASSLVGGAYNEQF
TRBV30 AWRVSGGYTQY
TRBV27 ASNPGTSGANVLT
TRBV29-1 SVARNTGELF
TRBV18 ASSREGLGYGYT
TRBV9 ASSGARETQY
TRBV28 ASLLAGGPYEQY
TRBV27 ASSPAGSGANVLT
TRBV27 ASSPGTARYYGYT
TRBV7-2 ASSLARGEKLF
TRBV2 ASSAPGSSYNEQF
TRBV5-1 ASSGRDFNSNTEAF
TRBV28 ASSKYLGQANTIY
TRBV27 ASSYRDNHGYT
TRBV7-6 ASSLRRLSTGELF
TRBV28 ASSLRLLRTGELF
TRBV19 ASSMTQPNEKLF
TRBV4-1 ASSPAVGEWSYNEQF
TRBV30 AWRGTGEFQPQH
TRBV6-5 ASSYQFGVANTEAF